This T cell receptor (beta chain) is from a study of blood T cells in healthy people across ages. Overall study context: About one barcoded beta molecule per two T cells came from capture by template switching.

Trimming stripped 2 bases from V and 7 bases from J, with 11 bases between. This CDR3 has 14 residues. Study-wide results and caveats: More naive CD4+ cells and higher diversity marked long-lived donors relative to aged donors.

Together with a sample-barcoded 5' primer, a J-beta primer mix was included in a second PCR lasting roughly 6 to 12 cycles. TCRdb re-analysed the 5' RACE reads in MiXCR, keeping a single row per CDR3 protein. Altogether around 1.1 million distinct CDR3 sequences are present, around two fifths being singletons, with the ten largest covering approximately 14%. Points on this clonotype: Its antigen remains unknown.

The clonotype was recovered from a man younger than 30 in good health. The rearrangement uses TRBV12-3 or TRBV12-4 and TRBJ2-2; unclear D gene. Specimen: blood. CDR3 loop: CASSLSQGHGELFF. Here the CDR3 DNA reads TGTGCCAGCAGTTTAAGCCAAGGGCACGGGGAGCTGTTTTTT.